This T cell receptor (beta chain) is drawn from a study of control samples from healthy donors and cancer patients. The assay was immunoSEQ multiplex PCR, and TCRdb's table has in-frame clones only and misses some. Among 110,000 or so clones listed, approximately 90% were seen once. The sequence derives from a woman between 45 and 65 years old in good health. Material: blood.

The CDR3 region has the DNA TGTGCCAGCAGCTCGAGGGGGGTCTCCTACAATGAGCAGTTCTTC. This sequence encodes CASSSRGVSYNEQFF. The J gene is TRBJ2-1, the V gene TRBV7-2, with D perhaps TRBD1 or TRBD2 (6 bases each). This CDR3 comprises 15 residues. Trimming removed 4 bases at V and 0 bases at J, with 10 bases between. Germline-derived CDR1 and CDR2 are SGHTA and FQGNSA.